This T cell receptor (beta chain) derives from a study of cytomegalovirus exposure and HLA in healthy donors. The donors were part of the validation cohort of roughly 130 subjects. That cohort was separate from the first cohort, which comprised 550 to 750 subjects. Using immunoSEQ multiplex PCR, the repertoire was profiled, and TCRdb retains in-frame clones only, with some absent. This table has roughly 180,000 clones, roughly 84% appearing once. As for this clone: The antigen remains undetermined.

This CDR3 has 14 amino acids. Per germline, CDR1 MGHDK and CDR2 SYGVNS. Trimming at V came to 8 bases and at J to 5 bases, leaving 9 bases not matched to a gene. Findings and limits, study-wide: Many donors carried some public TCRs, although rarity characterized most TCR sequences. The study put roughly 160 TCR beta chains on its list as cytomegalovirus-associated.

The specimen sequenced was PBMCs. The sequence was collected from a man between 18 and 35 years old in good health and CMV-seropositive. The genes are TRBV25-1 and TRBJ2-7; 10 bases line up with TRBD2. The CDR3 coding sequence is TGTGCCAGCGGGCCAGCGGGAGGGTTTGACGAGCAGTACTTC. As protein: CASGPAGGFDEQYF.